This T cell receptor beta chain was obtained from a study of T-cell memory formation after mild COVID-19. Study observations and caveats: Clonal second-wave expansions that peaked on day 37 had unconfirmed SARS-CoV-2 specificity.

The V end lost 2 bases, the J end lost 1 base, and 12 bases lay between the germline ends. The CDR3 is 17 amino acids. The germline V gene encodes CDR1 SEHNR and CDR2 FQNEAQ (reference sequence). Researchers used 5'RACE with constant-segment primers to make TCR alpha and TCR beta cDNA libraries that carry sample barcodes and UMIs. Via MiXCR, TCRdb re-called the 5' RACE reads, giving one row per CDR3 protein. The table records 530,000 or so distinct CDR3 sequences, about 18% of them present only once. Concerning this clonotype: What it binds is unknown.

The sequenced sample consisted of PBMCs or a T cell subset sorted from them (not recorded which). The chain uses TRBV7-9 and TRBJ2-6; no firm D call. The TCR was taken from an adult woman who had mild COVID-19 (a few samples of this study predate the infection). Cell type and time point are not known. The CDR3 DNA reads as TGTGCCAGCAGCTTAAGGTCAGATAGGTCTGGGGCCAACGTCCTGACTTTC. It is translated as CASSLRSDRSGANVLTF.